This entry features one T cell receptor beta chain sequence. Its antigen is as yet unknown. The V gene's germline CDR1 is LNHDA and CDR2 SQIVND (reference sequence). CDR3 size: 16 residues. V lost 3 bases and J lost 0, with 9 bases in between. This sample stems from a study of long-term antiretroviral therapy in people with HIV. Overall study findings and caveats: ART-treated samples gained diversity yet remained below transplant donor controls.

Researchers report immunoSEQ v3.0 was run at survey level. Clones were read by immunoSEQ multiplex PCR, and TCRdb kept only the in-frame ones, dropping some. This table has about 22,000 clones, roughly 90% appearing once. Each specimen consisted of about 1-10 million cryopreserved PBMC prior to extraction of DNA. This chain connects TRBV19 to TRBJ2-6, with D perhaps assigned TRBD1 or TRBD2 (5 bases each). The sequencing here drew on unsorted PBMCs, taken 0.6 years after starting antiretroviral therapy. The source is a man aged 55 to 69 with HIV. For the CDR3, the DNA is TGTGCCAGTAGTATGCAGGGAGCCTCTGGGGCCAACGTCCTGACTTTC. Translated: CASSMQGASGANVLTF.